This T cell receptor beta chain was documented in a study of cytomegalovirus exposure and HLA in healthy donors. Study conclusions and caveats: Most CMV-associated TCR beta chains were later found to appear HLA-restricted. In a later analysis, at a false discovery rate of 0.05, under 20,000 TCR beta sequences were associated with HLA alleles. Earlier analysis yielded a pattern in which most TCR beta V segments were productive about 87% or about 30% of the time.

It was with 60 Vbeta and 13 Jbeta primers that the PCR ran. This table comes from immunoSEQ multiplex PCR, and its TCRdb copy is limited to in-frame clones, with some not included. The repertoire holds 150,000 to 200,000 clones, approximately 80% seen once, with approximately 1.8% in the top ten. Of note for this clone: The antigen is not known.

This CDR3 contains 13 residues. The ends were cut back, 3 bases at V and 9 bases at J, with 13 bases in the middle. Per the germline V gene, CDR1 is ENHRY and CDR2 is SYGVKD. The V gene is TRBV10-3, the J gene TRBJ2-3; D uncertain. The sequence came from a woman aged 25-40 years in good health and CMV-seronegative. Source material: PBMCs. The CDR3 DNA reads TGTGCCATCAGTGATTCGGCGGATACCACGCAGTATTTT. It codes for CAISDSADTTQYF.